The present T cell receptor beta chain was sequenced within a study of T cells in Graves' hyperthyroidism and ophthalmopathy. Findings and limits, study-wide: Ophthalmopathy onset followed model prediction by a median approximately six months. Researchers found most expanded thyroid clonotypes above 0.001 in blood as well.

What was amplified from RNA transcripts were TCR beta CDR3 regions. An initial round of RT-PCR targeting the TCR CDR3 relied on the HTBI primer set. MiXCR, run by TCRdb on the multiplex PCR reads, gives a single entry per CDR3 protein. The sample yields more than 150,000 distinct CDR3 sequences, 15% to 20% seen once. Across 18 months, stable Graves' hyperthyroidism was marked by no progression to ophthalmopathy. Hyperthyroidism was newly diagnosed in patients aged 18 to 65 (duration under 2 months). With V trimmed by 4 bases and J by 3 bases, 3 bases remained unmatched. Per germline, CDR1 LGHDT and CDR2 YNNKEL (reference sequence). The CDR3 has 15 amino acids. This clonotype has at least ten counts. Its specificity is not known.

Sequencing used blood. This receptor was obtained from a woman aged 45-65 years with Graves' hyperthyroidism. This sequence joins TRBV3-1 and TRBJ2-7, with 13 bases lining up with TRBD2. DNA of the CDR3: TGTGCCAGCAGCCTCAGACTAGCGGGGGGCTACGAGCAGTACTTC. This codes for CASSLRLAGGYEQYF.